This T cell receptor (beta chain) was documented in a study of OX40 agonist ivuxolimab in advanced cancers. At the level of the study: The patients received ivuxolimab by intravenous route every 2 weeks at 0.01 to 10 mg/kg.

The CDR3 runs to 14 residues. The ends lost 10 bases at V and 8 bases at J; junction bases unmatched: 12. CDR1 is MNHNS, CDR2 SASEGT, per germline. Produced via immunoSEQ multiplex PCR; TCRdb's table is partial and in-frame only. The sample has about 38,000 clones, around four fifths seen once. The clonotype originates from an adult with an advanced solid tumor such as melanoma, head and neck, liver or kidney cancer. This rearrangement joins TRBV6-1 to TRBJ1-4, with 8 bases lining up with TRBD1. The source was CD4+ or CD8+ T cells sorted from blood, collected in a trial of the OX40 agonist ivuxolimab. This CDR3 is CATRQGNLVEKLFF. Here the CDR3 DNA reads TGTGCCACCCGACAGGGGAATCTTGTCGAAAAACTGTTTTTT.